This T cell receptor beta chain is drawn from a study of blood T cell repertoires in COVID-19. As for the study in general: Material from acute and convalescent COVID-19 was sourced from the United States, Italy and Spain.

Germline V gives CDR1 MGHRA, CDR2 YSYEKL. Trimming removed 4 bases from V and 4 bases from J, with 16 bases in between. This CDR3 contains 15 residues. Symptom resolution, clearance, or two negative PCRs marked donors in Cohort 3 as recovered. In the source study's methods: The authors estimated nucleated cell counts from reference gene primer amplification. The method was immunoSEQ multiplex PCR; TCRdb's version includes in-frame clones alone and lacks a portion of them. V, J and clone size were drawn from that table, and D and trimming were deduced from the DNA. The sample consists of some 170,000 clones, around 85% of them appearing once.

The chain combines TRBV4-1 with TRBJ2-5; TRBD1 might be the D (6 bases). This TCR derives from a middle-aged man who had recovered from COVID-19. The sample comprised PBMCs or T cells enriched from blood (not recorded which). CDR3 in amino acids: CASSPLDRVGETQYF. The CDR3 region has the DNA TGCGCCAGCAGCCCCTTGGACAGAGTGGGAGAGACCCAGTACTTC.